This TCR beta chain was captured by sequencing in a study of blood T cell repertoires in COVID-19. Study as a whole: There were acute and convalescent COVID-19 samples, and they came from the United States, Italy and Spain. Sources were T cells, B-cell-depleted T cells, or PBMCs; the material itself was cDNA or gDNA.

CDR1 is SEHNR, CDR2 FQNEAQ, per germline (reference sequence). This CDR3 region has 13 residues. A remark on this clone: A junction boundary mismatches the germline segment, possibly from a read error.

Authors' processing steps: The authors estimated nucleated cell counts from reference gene primer amplification. Generated by immunoSEQ multiplex PCR, the TCRdb table keeps only in-frame clones and is missing some. V and J calls and clone size are given by that table; D and trimming were obtained from the DNA. The sample contains about 270,000 clones, about 87% of which appear only once. This clonotype originated in a man aged 55 to 70 who had recovered from COVID-19. The rearrangement uses TRBV7-9 and TRBJ1-2; possibly TRBD1 for D (6 bases). The source material was peripheral blood. Here the CDR3 reads CASSLDRAYSYTF. CDR3 DNA sequence: TGTGCCAGCAGCTTAGACAGGGCCTATAGCTACACCTTC.